The next 23 T cell receptor beta chains were all read from a single sample in a study of beta chain features in type 1 diabetes. Study observations and caveats: Type 1 diabetes patients had moderately but significantly shorter TCRB CDR3s in all four CD4+ subsets.

These receptors have no identified antigens. Sequenced material consisted of expressed TCRB transcripts (all of the isolated RNA was reverse transcribed). TCRdb keeps only in-frame clones here, not all; method: immunoSEQ multiplex PCR. The sample has a few hundred thousand clones; 11% to 15% are singletons. Specimen: naive CD4+ T cells from blood. Source of these receptors: a man aged 25-45 years with type 1 diabetes.

This clone was detected only a few times. The rearrangement uses TRBV4-1 and TRBJ2-7; the match to TRBD2 covers 10 bases. The germline V gene has CDR1 MGHRA and CDR2 YSYEKL. The length of the CDR3 is 15 residues. V shed 4 bases and J 3 bases; nucleotides not matched to a gene: 6. CDR3 sequence: CASSRGLADNYEQYF. DNA of the CDR3: TGCGCCAGCAGCCGAGGACTAGCGGACAACTACGAGCAGTACTTC.

The CDR3 coding sequence is TGTGCCAGTAGTATGCGGGCAGAGAAGCAGTACTTC. Translating it yields CASSMRAEKQYF. V gene TRBV19 combines with J gene TRBJ2-7; tentatively, D is TRBD2 (5 bases). The germline gives CDR1 LNHDA, CDR2 SQIVND (reference sequence). Trimming shortened V by 3 bases and J by 8 bases, and 11 bases separated the two germline ends. This CDR3 spans 12 amino acids.

The chain joins TRBV5-1 to TRBJ2-5; 7 positions match TRBD2. CDR1 and CDR2 from the germline V gene are SGHRS and YFSETQ. This CDR3 spans 14 amino acids. V trimming: 0 bases; J trimming: 3 bases; junction bases outside the gene matches: 2. In nucleotides, the CDR3 is TGCGCCAGCAGCTTGGGGACTAGTGAAGAGACCCAGTACTTC. Translating gives CASSLGTSEETQYF.

This clone was counted between two and nine times. The CDR3 reads CASSSTYGTSPYEQYF. CDR3 coding DNA: TGTGCCAGCAGTTCGACGTATGGGACTAGTCCGTACGAGCAGTACTTC. The chain employs TRBV6-6 and TRBJ2-7; TRBD2 aligns across 8 bases. The V segment lost 4 bases and the J segment 4 bases; nucleotides outside the gene matches: 12. Germline V gene sequence: CDR1 MNHNY, CDR2 SVGAGI (reference sequence). There are 16 residues in the CDR3.

This clone came up a few times. V gene TRBV6-6 combines with J gene TRBJ2-5, with D perhaps TRBD2 (6 bases). Trimming left V 6 bases short and J 7 bases short, with 21 bases between. This CDR3 contains 15 residues. The germline gives CDR1 MNHNY, CDR2 SVGAGI (reference sequence). CDR3 sequence: CASSSQERAGGTQYF. In DNA, the CDR3 is TGTGCCAGCAGCTCCCAGGAGCGGGCTGGGGGGACCCAGTACTTC.

This chain connects TRBV6-6 to TRBJ1-1; no definite D call. Germline values: CDR1 MNHNY, CDR2 SVGAGI (reference sequence). The V and J ends lost 3 bases and 5 bases respectively, with 13 bases between them. The length of the CDR3 is 14 residues. This CDR3 is CASSYSSSRTEAFF. CDR3 sequence (DNA): TGTGCCAGCAGTTATAGCTCCTCCCGGACTGAAGCTTTCTTT.

This clone has more than one count but fewer than ten. This rearrangement joins TRBV18 to TRBJ2-1; TRBD2 aligns across 8 bases. This CDR3 comprises 16 residues. V dropped 2 bases and J dropped 6; count of bases not matched to a gene: 9. In germline, CDR1 is KGHSH, CDR2 LQKENI. DNA of the CDR3: TGTGCCAGCTCACCAATCATGGCGGGAGGACGCAATGAGCAGTTCTTC. Its protein product is CASSPIMAGGRNEQFF.

This clone was detected only a few times. The rearrangement joins TRBV29-1 to TRBJ1-1; 8 bases are a match to TRBD1. V shed 4 bases, J shed 5 bases, and the junction held 6 bases outside the gene matches. CDR1 is SQVTM and CDR2 is ANQGSEA in the germline V gene. This CDR3 is built from 13 residues. The CDR3: CSVGQGRWTEAFF. In DNA, the CDR3 is TGCAGCGTTGGACAGGGGCGGTGGACTGAAGCTTTCTTT.

This clone was found a few times. The V and J genes are TRBV4-2 and TRBJ2-2, with 12 positions matching TRBD2. Trimming at V came to 2 bases and at J to 3 bases, leaving 16 bases not matched to a gene. Germline V gives CDR1 LGHNA, CDR2 YNFKEQ. This CDR3 is built from 21 residues. The CDR3: CASSQLRTRGLAGRYTGELFF. For the CDR3, the DNA is TGTGCCAGCAGCCAACTGCGAACACGGGGACTAGCGGGTCGATACACCGGGGAGCTGTTTTTT.

The CDR3 reads CASSQRPSGGLYEQYF. CDR3 bases: TGTGCCAGCAGCCAACGCCCTAGCGGGGGACTCTACGAGCAGTACTTC. The chain carries TRBV4-2 and TRBJ2-7; the match to TRBD2 covers 10 bases. The V and J ends lost 2 bases and 3 bases, in that order; junction bases with no gene match: 7. Germline values: CDR1 LGHNA, CDR2 YNFKEQ. This CDR3 contains 16 residues.

The CDR3 nucleotides are TGTGCCTGGAGTGTGGAACTGGCGGAGAAGAACACTGAAGCTTTCTTT. This codes for CAWSVELAEKNTEAFF. The chain links TRBV30 to TRBJ1-1; no clear D. V was trimmed by 0 bases and J by 1 base, leaving 15 bases between them. Looked up from germline, CDR1 is GTSNPN and CDR2 is SVGIG (reference sequence). This CDR3 has 16 residues.

The chain couples TRBV5-8 to TRBJ2-3; D uncertain. Germline V gene sequence: CDR1 SGHTS, CDR2 YDEGEE. The CDR3 is 16 residues long. The germline V and J ends were trimmed by 0 bases and 0 bases, with 11 bases remaining between them. The CDR3 region has the DNA TGTGCCAGCAGCTTGGGGGCAGACGCTAGCACAGATACGCAGTATTTT. As protein: CASSLGADASTDTQYF.

The chain employs TRBV9 and TRBJ1-1, with unresolved D. The CDR3 is 14 amino acids. Trimming took 4 bases from V and 1 from J, leaving 11 bases between them. From germline, CDR1 is SGDLS and CDR2 YYNGEE. The CDR3 region has the DNA TGTGCCAGCAGCCGTCTGCCAGAGAACACTGAAGCTTTCTTT. Residues: CASSRLPENTEAFF.

The V and J genes are TRBV18 and TRBJ1-2, with no clear D. The CDR3 runs to 15 residues. Trimming removed 3 bases from V and 0 bases from J, with 11 bases in between. Germline V gene sequence: CDR1 KGHSH, CDR2 LQKENI. CDR3 sequence reads: CASSPTTDSNYGYTF. DNA for the CDR3: TGTGCCAGCTCACCCACGACTGATTCTAACTATGGCTACACCTTC.

This clone was counted only a few times. The chain is built from TRBV5-1 and TRBJ2-7; 10 nucleotides align to TRBD1. The germline gives CDR1 SGHRS, CDR2 YFSETQ. The CDR3 is 14 residues long. Germline trimming cut 4 bases from V and 3 bases from J; bases unmatched to any gene: 4. The CDR3 reads CASSPGDRGYEQYF. The CDR3 DNA sequence: TGCGCCAGCAGCCCCGGGGACAGGGGCTACGAGCAGTACTTC. The variable domain in full, completed from reference TRBV5-1 and TRBJ2-7, reads KAGVTQTPRYLIKTRGQQVTLSCSPISGHRSVSWYQQTPGQGLQFLFEYFSETQRNKGNFPGRFSGRQFSNSRSEMNVSTLELGDSALYLCASSPGDRGYEQYFGPGTRLTVT.

This chain links TRBV2 with TRBJ1-5; D is possibly TRBD1 (5 bases). The CDR3 covers 14 residues. CDR1 is SNHLY and CDR2 is FYNNEI in the germline V gene. V lost 4 bases to trimming and J lost 4 bases, with 11 bases between them. The CDR3 loop is CASSGTRGNQPQHF. As DNA, the CDR3 is TGTGCCAGCAGTGGGACTAGGGGAAATCAGCCCCAGCATTTT.

This clone showed up just a few times. This chain's CDR3 is CASSSGQLYQETQYF. DNA of the CDR3: TGCGCCAGCAGCTCCGGACAGTTGTACCAAGAGACCCAGTACTTC. The chain is built from TRBV5-1 and TRBJ2-5, with a tentative D call TRBD1 (6 bases). Germline values: CDR1 SGHRS, CDR2 YFSETQ. V lost 3 bases and J 0 bases, leaving 12 bases between the germline ends. The CDR3 has 15 amino acids.

This clone was picked up a small number of times. The chain recombines TRBV6-6 with TRBJ2-7; 9 bases are a match to TRBD1. The germline gives CDR1 MNHNY, CDR2 SVGAGI (reference sequence). The length of the CDR3 is 14 residues. V lost 5 bases, J lost 4 bases, and 6 bases stayed unmatched. As DNA, the CDR3 is TGTGCCAGCAGTACGGGACAGGGTAGTTACGAGCAGTACTTC. This codes for CASSTGQGSYEQYF.

J is TRBJ2-1 and V is TRBV10-3, with TRBD2 matching 7 bases. This CDR3 region has 15 residues. Germline assignment: CDR1 ENHRY and CDR2 SYGVKD. The V gene end was trimmed by 5 bases and the J gene end by 0 bases; junction bases not matched to a gene: 4. CDR3 sequence (DNA): TGTGCCATCAGTCGTTCTAGCGGCTCCTACAATGAGCAGTTCTTC. Protein: CAISRSSGSYNEQFF.

This clone was seen a handful of times. The rearrangement joins TRBV5-1 to TRBJ2-5; D might be TRBD1 (5 bases). The CDR3 runs 14 residues. V dropped 4 bases and J dropped 1 base, with 11 bases sitting between them. Per germline, CDR1 SGHRS and CDR2 YFSETQ. CDR3 in DNA: TGCGCCAGCAGCATTAACAGGCGCCAAGAGACCCAGTACTTC. Its translation is CASSINRRQETQYF.

The CDR3 region is CASSDGQENQPQHF. The CDR3, as DNA: TGTGCCAGCAGCGACGGACAGGAGAATCAGCCCCAGCATTTT. The rearrangement links TRBV9 to TRBJ1-5; 7 bases align to TRBD1. CDR1 is SGDLS, CDR2 YYNGEE, per germline. The J segment lost 4 bases and the V segment lost 3 bases, leaving 4 bases of the junction unmatched. The length of the CDR3 is 14 residues.

A few counts support this clone. The sample holds other DNA sequences that translate to the same CDR3. The gene calls are TRBV7-9 and TRBJ2-7, with no clear D. Trimming shortened V by 6 bases and J by 1 base, and 7 bases separated the two germline ends. This CDR3 spans 12 amino acids. Germline V gene lookup returns CDR1 SEHNR and CDR2 FQNEAQ (reference sequence). The CDR3 DNA follows: TGTGCCAGCAGTCTCGGGTCCTACGAGCAGTACTTC. It specifies CASSLGSYEQYF. The variable domain in full, completed from reference TRBV7-9 and TRBJ2-7, reads DTGVSQNPRHKITKRGQNVTFRCDPISEHNRLYWYRQTLGQGPEFLTYFQNEAQLEKSRLLSDRFSAERPKGSFSTLEIQRTEQGDSAMYLCASSLGSYEQYFGPGTRLTVT.

This clone was observed a few times. The chain couples TRBV7-9 to TRBJ1-2; D is uncertain. V was pared by 1 base and J by 6 bases, with 6 bases between. This CDR3 is built from 12 residues. Looked up from germline, CDR1 is SEHNR and CDR2 is FQNEAQ (reference sequence). The CDR3 nucleotides are TGTGCCAGCAGCTTAGGAACAGATGGCTACACCTTC. This encodes CASSLGTDGYTF.